Below, 10 T cell receptor beta chains from the same sample are listed, as sequenced in a study of T cells after yellow fever vaccination. TCRdb ran MiXCR on the 5' RACE reads and lists one entry per CDR3 protein. The table includes approximately 70,000 distinct CDR3 sequences, less than 8.5% detected once. The material sequenced was CD8+ T cells sorted from PBMCs, taken roughly 46 days after the first yellow fever vaccination. The receptor source for this set is a man younger than 35 who received the YFV17D yellow fever vaccine.

This clonotype was recorded many times. V is TRBV9 and J is TRBJ1-5, with TRBD1 matching 7 bases. Germline loops: CDR1 SGDLS, CDR2 YYNGEE. V was pared by 4 bases and J by 9 bases, with 10 bases of the junction left unmatched. CDR3 length equals 14 residues. CDR3: CASSPGGAGGPQHF. The CDR3 nucleotides are TGTGCCAGCAGCCCAGGGGGGGCTGGCGGGCCCCAGCATTTT.

This clonotype turned up a few times. The chain carries TRBV11-1 and TRBJ2-7; D remains ambiguous. V gave up 2 bases and J gave up 0 bases, with 5 bases separating them. Germline CDR1 and CDR2: SGHAT and FQDESV (reference sequence). The CDR3 spans 13 residues. The CDR3 loop is CASSLTASYEQYV. The CDR3 coding sequence is TGTGCCAGCAGCTTAACAGCCTCCTACGAGCAGTACGTC.

In its sample, this clonotype was seen a few times. The chain employs TRBV5-1 and TRBJ2-5; D not certain. Germline CDR1 is SGHRS and CDR2 is YFSETQ. Trimming shortened V by 6 bases and J by 5 bases, and 8 bases separated the two germline ends. The CDR3 runs 11 residues. The DNA for the CDR3 is TGCGCCAGCACCTTTGGGGAGACCCAGTACTTC. This codes for CASTFGETQYF. The full variable domain, with the rest looked up from reference TRBV5-1 and TRBJ2-5, is KAGVTQTPRYLIKTRGQQVTLSCSPISGHRSVSWYQQTPGQGLQFLFEYFSETQRNKGNFPGRFSGRQFSNSRSEMNVSTLELGDSALYLCASTFGETQYFGPGTRLLVL.

Turning to this clonotype: Given a much more abundant clone one base away, this may be a read error. The CDR3 spells CASTSDGPDTGELFF. CDR3 bases: TGTGCCAGCACCTCGGACGGACCTGACACCGGGGAGCTGTTTTTT. The chain links TRBV7-8 to TRBJ2-2; D is ambiguous. Trimming shortened V by 7 bases and J by 3 bases, and 15 bases separated the two germline ends. The germline gives CDR1 SGHVS, CDR2 FQNEAQ. The CDR3 is made up of 15 amino acids.

This clonotype showed up many times. The CDR3 protein is CASSLVKLANYGYTF. The CDR3, as DNA: TGTGCCAGCAGCTTAGTTAAGTTAGCTAACTATGGCTACACCTTC. This chain uses TRBV7-9 with TRBJ1-2; D call uncertain. Looked up from germline, CDR1 is SEHNR and CDR2 is FQNEAQ (reference sequence). V gave up 1 base and J gave up 0 bases, with 9 bases separating them. CDR3 length: 15 residues.

This clonotype came up a few times. The V and J genes are TRBV12-3 or TRBV12-4 and TRBJ2-7; TRBD1 aligns across 9 bases. Trimming at V came to 5 bases and at J to 5 bases, leaving 10 bases not matched to a gene. CDR3 length: 15 amino acids. CDR3 in amino acids: CASSETRDRVHEQYF. The DNA of the CDR3 is TGTGCCAGCAGTGAGACCCGGGACAGGGTTCACGAGCAGTACTTC.

The sample holds many counts of this clonotype. This chain links TRBV7-8 with TRBJ2-5; 8 bases line up with TRBD1. CDR1 is SGHVS, CDR2 FQNEAQ, per germline. The CDR3 is 13 residues long. V lost 3 bases and J lost 6; bases outside the gene matches: 3. The CDR3 loop reads CASSFGQGKTQYF. CDR3 DNA sequence: TGTGCCAGCAGCTTTGGACAGGGAAAGACCCAGTACTTC.

This clonotype was observed many times. V usage is TRBV2 and J usage is TRBJ2-7; 7 nucleotides match TRBD1. V was clipped by 1 base and J by 0 bases; unmatched bases: 6. This CDR3 is built from 16 residues. Germline V gene sequence: CDR1 SNHLY, CDR2 FYNNEI. This chain's CDR3 is CASSEGTGIYSYEQYV. For the CDR3, the DNA is TGTGCCAGCAGTGAAGGGACAGGCATCTACTCCTACGAGCAGTACGTC.

This clonotype was observed a handful of times. This rearrangement joins TRBV7-8 to TRBJ2-7; TRBD2 aligns across 8 bases. With 6 bases clipped from V and 3 bases from J, the junction kept 10 bases outside the gene matches. The germline CDR1 and CDR2 sequences are SGHVS and FQNEAQ. The CDR3 is 15 residues long. The DNA of the CDR3 is TGTGCCAGCAGGCCATCGGGGGGGGAGTACTACGAGCAGTACGTC. Protein product: CASRPSGGEYYEQYV.

This clonotype has ten or more counts. The chain joins TRBV7-9 to TRBJ1-2; D perhaps matches TRBD1 (6 bases). The V gene's germline CDR1 is SEHNR and CDR2 FQNEAQ (reference sequence). V was trimmed by 6 bases and J by 5 bases, leaving 13 bases between them. CDR3 length: 13 amino acids. This chain's CDR3 is CASSLQGRYGYTF. In DNA form, the CDR3 reads TGTGCCAGCAGTTTACAGGGCCGGTATGGCTACACCTTC.